This T cell receptor (beta chain) was profiled in a study of brain T cells in children with intractable seizures (dated by TCRdb to 2020 to 2023). For the wider study: Resected brain tissue from approximately 55 pediatric epilepsy surgery cases was first screened for immune gene transcripts using a NanoString immunology panel. Among the roughly twelve selected surgery cases, pre-surgery blood was additionally sequenced for eight, leaving four cases with brain tissue only. General conclusions and limits of the study: Because sequencing depth differed between pre- and post-surgery blood, the absence of clones from the pre-surgery sample may reflect undersampling. The patients' HCMV serostatus was not known, and viral specificity was inferred solely from CDR3 sequence similarity.

The germline V gene (reference sequence) gives CDR1 as MNHEY and CDR2 as SMNVEV. From cysteine to phenylalanine, the CDR3 is 15 amino acids long. The sequence is cut down to CDR3 DNA, 45 bases in frame from base 1. V lost 3 bases and J lost 4 bases; the stretch between them is 13 bases long. This specimen's time point label, interpreted: blood from clinic visit 5 months post-surgery; TSC patient then seizure free. Surgery cases with the highest brain T cell transcript signatures were selected for TCR beta chain sequencing of brain tissue and, where available, blood. Before surgery, patients had received at least one anti-epileptic drug. The TCR-sequenced patients were children whose drug-resistant epilepsy was caused by tuberous sclerosis complex, focal cortical dysplasia, Rasmussen encephalitis or hemimegalencephaly. The Monarch genomic DNA purification kit was used to extract bulk genomic DNA from unsorted brain tissue and from whole blood.

The immunoSEQ assay was applied to genomic DNA to generate the TCR beta chain sequences. The source study handled its data this way. Any CDR3 sequence that did not begin with the conserved framework cysteine at position 104 was removed by hand. To get clonality, the normalized Shannon's Diversity Index was subtracted from one, giving values from 0 (maximal diversity) to 1 (oligoclonal). Chi-squared comparison-of-proportions tests were used to check whether the frequency of the same CDR3 differed between samples, for example brain versus blood. Public clonotypes were identified through searches of immuneACCESS, and similarity to known antiviral clonotypes was evaluated with the VDJdb browser. This immuneACCESS table, as held by TCRdb, lists in-frame sequences with V and J called but not all clones. Of the missing ones, under half trace to an unresolved V gene in checked studies; the others have no known cause. For V, J and clone size, that table is used; D and trimming come from the DNA. The sample data list approximately 330,000 clones, and over 85% of these were observed just once. The ten top clones hold roughly 6% of the sample.

Remarks on this clone: What antigen it recognizes has not been identified. No clone much larger than this one lies a single base away; base qualities are absent.

The sequence links TRBV27 to TRBJ2-1, with a weak D call of TRBD2 (6 bases match). The material was peripheral blood, obtained roughly 5 months after surgery. The receptor was isolated from a boy under two years old with tuberous sclerosis and intractable seizures. The CDR3 reads as follows: CASSLGASEYNEQFF. The DNA sequence is as follows: TGTGCCAGCAGTTTGGGCGCTAGCGAGTACAATGAGCAGTTCTTC.